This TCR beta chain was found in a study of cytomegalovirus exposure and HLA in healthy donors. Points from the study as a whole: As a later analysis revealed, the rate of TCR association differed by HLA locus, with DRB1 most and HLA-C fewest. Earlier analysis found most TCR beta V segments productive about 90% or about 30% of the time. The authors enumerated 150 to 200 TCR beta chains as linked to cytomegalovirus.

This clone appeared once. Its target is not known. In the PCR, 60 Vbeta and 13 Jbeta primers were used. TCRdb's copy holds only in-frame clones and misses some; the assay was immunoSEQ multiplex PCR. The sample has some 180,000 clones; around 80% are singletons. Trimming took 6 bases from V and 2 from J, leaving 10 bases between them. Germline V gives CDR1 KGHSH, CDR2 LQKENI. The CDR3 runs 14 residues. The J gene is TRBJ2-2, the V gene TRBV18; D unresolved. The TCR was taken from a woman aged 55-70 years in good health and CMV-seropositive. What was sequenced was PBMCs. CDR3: CASSEQINTGELFF. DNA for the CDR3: TGTGCCAGCTCGGAACAGATTAACACCGGGGAGCTGTTTTTT.